The TCR beta chain under discussion was sequenced for a study of blood T cell repertoires in COVID-19. Whole-study context: Researchers got acute and convalescent COVID-19 samples from the United States, Italy and Spain. PBMCs, B-cell-depleted T cells, or T cells provided the cDNA or gDNA that made up the material.

Study processing details: Amplification from reference gene primers served as the basis for estimated nucleated cell counts. Only in-frame clones appear in the TCRdb table, and some are missing; sequencing was by immunoSEQ multiplex PCR. The V and J calls and clone size are taken from that table; D and trimming were inferred from the DNA. The profile shows approximately 100,000 clones, less than 85% of them singletons. Between the trimmed V and J ends, which lost 1 base and 5 bases, there was a span of 11 bases. Germline V gene sequence: CDR1 LGHNA, CDR2 YSLEER. The length of the CDR3 is 14 residues.

This TCR was sampled from a woman aged 55-70 years with acute or convalescent COVID-19. V usage is TRBV4-3 and J usage is TRBJ2-5; tentative D call: TRBD2 (6 bases). The specimen sequenced was peripheral blood. CDR3 sequence: CASSQGGATETQYF. The CDR3 DNA follows: TGCGCCAGCAGCCAAGGCGGGGCTACGGAGACCCAGTACTTC.